This is a list of T cell receptor beta chains from one sample in a study of cytomegalovirus exposure and HLA in healthy donors. The repertoire was sequenced with immunoSEQ multiplex PCR; TCRdb's copy has only in-frame clones and lacks some. The sample contains about 120,000 clones, roughly four fifths of which appear only once. Sequenced material: PBMCs. The receptors stem from a man in his forties or fifties in good health and CMV-seronegative. CDR3s include the opening cysteine and the closing phenylalanine or tryptophan. D genes are given only for firm matches. The size field is filled for only some rows; it gives once, few, many or a size class.

V gene	clone size	J gene	D gene	CDR3 DNA	CDR3 protein
TRBV4-3	few	TRBJ1-3	TRBD1	TGCGCCAGCAGCCAAGGGACAGGGTATGGAAACACCATATATTTT	CASSQGTGYGNTIYF
TRBV7-9	few	TRBJ2-7	TRBD2	TGTGCCAGCAGCTTAACTAGCGGAGCGTACGAGCAGTACTTC	CASSLTSGAYEQYF
TRBV4-2	-	TRBJ1-6	TRBD1	TGTGCCAGCAGCCAAGATATTCCGGGACAGGGGCATATACCCCTCCACTTT	CASSQDIPGQGHIPLHF
TRBV9	-	TRBJ2-2	-	TGTGCCAGCAGCGTAGCGGGGAACACCGGGGAGCTGTTTTTT	CASSVAGNTGELFF
TRBV2	few	TRBJ1-2	-	TGTGCCAGCACCGAGGGTTACGGAGGCTACACCTTC	CASTEGYGGYTF
TRBV10-1	-	TRBJ2-1	TRBD1	TGCGCCAGCAGGGGACAGGGGGCGGATGAGCAGTTCTTC	CASRGQGADEQFF
TRBV5-6	-	TRBJ2-4	TRBD2	TGTGCCAGCACCCTAGCGGGATTGGGAAACATTCAGTACTTC	CASTLAGLGNIQYF
TRBV29-1	-	TRBJ2-5	TRBD2	TGCAGCGCCGCACTAGCGGGAAATGTAGAGACCCAGTACTTC	CSAALAGNVETQYF
TRBV2	-	TRBJ1-5	-	TGTGCCAGCAGGGAGGGGCCAGATCAGCCCCAGCATTTT	CASREGPDQPQHF
TRBV10-3	once	TRBJ1-3	-	TGTGCCGCAACCTATGGAAACACCATATATTTT	CAATYGNTIYF
TRBV6-5	-	TRBJ2-5	-	TGTGCCAGCACCGGGTCTCCGGGGGAGACCCAGTACTTC	CASTGSPGETQYF
TRBV5-1	-	TRBJ2-5	TRBD1	TGCGCCAGCAGCTTGGGGACAGGGGAAGAGACCCAGTACTTC	CASSLGTGEETQYF
TRBV7-2	-	TRBJ2-2	-	TGTGCCAGCAGCTTATATTGGGGAGCCACCGGGGAGCTGTTTTTT	CASSLYWGATGELFF
TRBV28	-	TRBJ1-3	-	TGTGCCAGCAGTTTGGCGCGCCATCTAGTCGGAAACACCATATATTTT	CASSLARHLVGNTIYF
TRBV6-1	-	TRBJ2-3	TRBD1	TGTGCCAGCAAGGCAGGGGGCGAGACAGATACGCAGTATTTT	CASKAGGETDTQYF
TRBV30	few	TRBJ2-4	-	TGTGCCTGGAGTGTACAGGGCACGACCAAAAACATTCAGTACTTC	CAWSVQGTTKNIQYF
TRBV28	once	TRBJ1-1	-	TGTGCCAGCAGTTCCCCCTGGCAGAACACTGAAGCTTTCTTT	CASSSPWQNTEAFF
TRBV29-1	few	TRBJ2-7	-	TGCAGCGTTTTAGTGGCCTACGAGCAGTACTTC	CSVLVAYEQYF
TRBV7-2	-	TRBJ1-3	-	TGTGCCAGCAGCACACAGGGCGAAAACACCATATATTTT	CASSTQGENTIYF
TRBV7-2	-	TRBJ1-2	-	TGTGCCAGCAGCTTCGTCCGCCTCGGGGGCTATGGCTACACCTTC	CASSFVRLGGYGYTF
TRBV30	-	TRBJ2-7	TRBD2	TGTGCCTGGAGTACCCCGGGGGGGCCCTACGAGCAGTACTTC	CAWSTPGGPYEQYF
TRBV19	once	TRBJ2-7	TRBD2	TGTGCCAGTAGTCGGGGACTAGCGAGAGGGCCCGAGCAGTACTTC	CASSRGLARGPEQYF
TRBV13	-	TRBJ1-2	-	TGTGCCAGCAGCTTCGGGACACCGGGGTATGGCTACACCTTC	CASSFGTPGYGYTF
TRBV11-3	-	TRBJ2-2	-	TGTGCCAGCAGCTCTCGCGAGGGTGGCACCGGGGAGCTGTTTTTT	CASSSREGGTGELFF
TRBV4-3	-	TRBJ1-4	-	TGCGCCAGCAGCCAAGATCTGGGGAGGGAAAAACTGTTTTTT	CASSQDLGREKLFF
TRBV10-1	-	TRBJ2-7	-	TGCGCCAGCAGTGAGTCGATGGGGGGGGCCCCCTACGAGCAGTACTTC	CASSESMGGAPYEQYF
TRBV30	-	TRBJ1-6	-	TGTGCCTGGAGTGTTGGCAGGGATAATTCACCCCTCCACTTT	CAWSVGRDNSPLHF
TRBV7-7	-	TRBJ2-2	-	TGTGCCAGCAGCCCGGGGGGCGGGAACACCGGGGAGCTGTTTTTT	CASSPGGGNTGELFF
TRBV5-1	-	TRBJ1-1	TRBD1	TGCGCCAGCAGCGACACAGGGGGAGTGCGCACTGAAGCTTTCTTT	CASSDTGGVRTEAFF
TRBV6-7	-	TRBJ2-5	-	TGTGCAGGAGCGGTTCTTCAAGAGACCCAGTACTTC	CAGAVLQETQYF
TRBV29-1	once	TRBJ2-2	-	TGCAGCGCCTACAACTGGAGGGGGGGGAATACCGGGGAGCTGTTTTTT	CSAYNWRGGNTGELFF
TRBV4-3	few	TRBJ2-7	-	TGCGCCAGCAGCCCCGGACTACTCTACGAGCAGTACTTC	CASSPGLLYEQYF
TRBV19	-	TRBJ2-5	-	TGTGCCAGTAGTATATTGGGGGCCGAGACCCAGTACTTC	CASSILGAETQYF
TRBV25-1	-	TRBJ2-5	-	TGTGCCAGCAACGTCAACGGGGTAGAGACCCAGTACTTC	CASNVNGVETQYF
TRBV11-1	once	TRBJ2-3	TRBD2	TGTGCCAGCAGCTGGGGGGGGAAATCTAGCACAGATACGCAGTATTTT	CASSWGGKSSTDTQYF
TRBV5-6	-	TRBJ2-1	-	TGTGCCAGCAGCGAATCACTAGTTCGGGTTGGCAATGAGCAGTTCTTC	CASSESLVRVGNEQFF
TRBV19	-	TRBJ1-6	-	TGTGCCAGTACCAACGGCGGCTATTCACCCCTCCACTTT	CASTNGGYSPLHF
TRBV30	once	TRBJ2-1	TRBD1	TGTGCCTGGAGGGGGGACAGCTACAACAATGAGCAGTTCTTC	CAWRGDSYNNEQFF
TRBV18	-	TRBJ2-3	-	TGTGCCAGCTCACCACGCGACAGGAATACGCAGTATTTT	CASSPRDRNTQYF
TRBV7-9	-	TRBJ2-7	-	TGTGCCAGCAGCTCGGACACCAACTACGAGCAGTACTTC	CASSSDTNYEQYF